This T cell receptor (beta chain) was captured by sequencing in a study of long-term antiretroviral therapy in people with HIV. A word on this clone: This CDR3 is also generated by other DNA sequences in the sample.

It was version v3.0 of the immunoSEQ assay that was run at survey level. TCRdb's table, derived via immunoSEQ multiplex PCR, lists solely in-frame clones and lacks some. This table holds more than 15,000 clones, 70% to 85% found once. CDR1 is SGHDT and CDR2 is YYEEEE in the germline V gene. The CDR3 contains 13 residues. With 4 bases removed from V and 4 bases from J, the gap between germline ends came to 12 bases. The chain joins TRBV5-6 to TRBJ2-7; D remains unclear. The source material was unsorted PBMCs, sampled 1.5 years before starting antiretroviral therapy. The TCR sequence derives from a woman aged 45-65 years with HIV. The chain's CDR3 is CASSPRQGYEQYF. The DNA for the CDR3 is TGTGCCAGCAGCCCAAGGCAAGGGTACGAGCAGTACTTC.